The text below deals with one TCR beta chain. Its antigen is as yet unknown. Autoimmune disease history or systemic immunosuppression was exclusionary. The data stem from a study of OX40 agonist ivuxolimab in advanced cancers. Overall study findings and caveats: It was not determined which antigens were specifically recognized by the peripheral T cells that had undergone clonal expansion.

Some clones are missing from TCRdb's copy, which holds only in-frame ones; the method was immunoSEQ multiplex PCR. Of 35,000 to 55,000 clones listed, roughly 89% were seen once; the top ten hold 13% to 15%. Trimming took off 0 bases at V and 6 bases at J, with 10 bases between the two ends. The CDR3 has 13 amino acids. The germline CDR1 and CDR2 sequences are SGHRS and YFSETQ. The chain joins TRBV5-1 to TRBJ2-7, with D maybe TRBD2 (5 bases). This sample comprised CD4+ or CD8+ T cells sorted from blood, obtained in a trial of the OX40 agonist ivuxolimab. This sequence originates from an adult with an advanced solid tumor such as melanoma, head and neck, liver or kidney cancer. This CDR3 is CASSLAGGLEQYF. The CDR3 DNA reads as TGCGCCAGCAGCTTGGCCGGCGGACTCGAGCAGTACTTC.